The 22 T cell receptor beta chains below all came from one sample that was sequenced in a study of PD-1 blockade in classical Hodgkin lymphoma. Generated by immunoSEQ multiplex PCR, the TCRdb table keeps only in-frame clones and is missing some. The table includes 70,000 to 80,000 clones, 90% to 95% detected once. Every single patient, without exception, relapsed after autologous stem cell transplantation, and brentuximab vedotin exposure varied. The sequences come from peripheral blood mononuclear cells (PBMCs), collected at baseline. These receptors were collected from a human donor with classical Hodgkin lymphoma.

This chain links TRBV9 with TRBJ2-5; weak D call: TRBD2 (6 bases). CDR3 size: 14 residues. The germline V and J ends were trimmed by 0 bases and 5 bases, with 11 bases remaining between them. Germline CDR1 and CDR2: SGDLS and YYNGEE. CDR3 DNA sequence: TGTGCCAGCAGCGTAGCTGGGGGAGGCGAGACCCAGTACTTC. The encoded protein is CASSVAGGGETQYF.

This chain links TRBV7-9 with TRBJ2-5, with 8 bases aligning to TRBD1. The CDR3 is 17 residues long. Germline values: CDR1 SEHNR, CDR2 FQNEAQ (reference sequence). V lost 2 bases and J lost 5; bases outside the gene matches: 13. For the CDR3, the DNA is TGTGCCAGCAGCTTACGGGCAGGGGGCCTCTACGGGGAGACCCAGTACTTC. This translates into CASSLRAGGLYGETQYF. Full variable domain (missing parts from reference TRBV7-9 and TRBJ2-5): DTGVSQNPRHKITKRGQNVTFRCDPISEHNRLYWYRQTLGQGPEFLTYFQNEAQLEKSRLLSDRFSAERPKGSFSTLEIQRTEQGDSAMYLCASSLRAGGLYGETQYFGPGTRLLVL.

This clone has a single count. The chain couples TRBV7-6 to TRBJ2-5; TRBD1 matches 9 bases. V lost 6 bases to trimming and J lost 5 bases; unmatched junction nucleotides: 10. This CDR3 has 15 residues. Germline V lookup: CDR1 SGHVS, CDR2 FNYEAQ. The CDR3 is CASSFTTGGTETQYF. CDR3 bases: TGTGCCAGCAGTTTTACTACAGGGGGCACGGAGACCCAGTACTTC.

The chain links TRBV2 to TRBJ1-1; TRBD1 matches at 8 bases. The CDR3 is 11 residues long. CDR1 SNHLY and CDR2 FYNNEI come from the germline V gene. The CDR3 DNA reads as TGTTCCGAGACAGGGGACACTGAAGCTTTCTTT. Its protein is CSETGDTEAFF.

The J gene is TRBJ1-5, the V gene TRBV28, with 11 bases aligning to TRBD1. The CDR3 contains 19 residues. The trim removed 0 bases at V and 4 bases at J, leaving 11 bases unmatched. Germline V gene lookup returns CDR1 MDHEN and CDR2 SYDVKM. CDR3 in DNA: TGTGCCAGCAGTTTATGGGACAGGGGGCGATCTCCTAAAAATCAGCCCCAGCATTTT. Its translation: CASSLWDRGRSPKNQPQHF.

This clone was seen more than once but under ten times. The chain recombines TRBV4-1 with TRBJ2-1; a weak D match, TRBD1 (5 bases). The V gene's germline CDR1 is MGHRA and CDR2 YSYEKL. The CDR3 totals 15 residues. The germline V and J ends were trimmed by 1 base and 3 bases, with 10 bases remaining between them. CDR3 residues: CASSQAQGFYNEQFF. DNA of the CDR3: TGCGCCAGCAGCCAAGCGCAGGGATTCTACAATGAGCAGTTCTTC.

The V and J genes are TRBV7-8 and TRBJ2-6, with D uncertain. The germline gives CDR1 SGHVS, CDR2 FQNEAQ. The CDR3 loop spans 14 amino acids. V was cut by 6 bases and J by 1 base, with 7 bases left in between. The CDR3 DNA sequence: TGTGCCAGCAGGGCAGGATCTGGGGCCAACGTCCTGACTTTC. This gives the protein CASRAGSGANVLTF.

The gene calls are TRBV9 and TRBJ2-1; 7 positions agree with TRBD2. CDR1 and CDR2 (germline): SGDLS, YYNGEE. After removal of 3 bases from V and 0 bases from J, the junction contained 15 bases not matched to a gene. The CDR3 has 19 residues. As DNA, the CDR3 is TGTGCCAGCAGCGAACCCCGGTCGGGGCGGGAGCCCTCCTACAATGAGCAGTTCTTC. Encoded protein: CASSEPRSGREPSYNEQFF.

The J gene is TRBJ1-3, the V gene TRBV30, with D possibly being TRBD1 (5 bases). The CDR3 is made up of 13 amino acids. The germline V and J ends were trimmed by 5 bases and 0 bases, with 8 bases remaining between them. CDR1 and CDR2 from the germline V gene are GTSNPN and SVGIG (reference sequence). CDR3 DNA: TGTGCCTGGGATCAGGGCTCTGGAAACACCATATATTTT. It specifies CAWDQGSGNTIYF.

The sample holds one count of this clone. The chain couples TRBV6-6 to TRBJ1-1; D might be TRBD1 (5 bases). This CDR3 is 15 amino acids long. Trimming pared 1 base from V and 2 bases from J, leaving 11 bases between. Germline lookup yields CDR1 MNHNY and CDR2 SVGAGI (reference sequence). The CDR3 nucleotides read TGTGCCAGCAGTTACTTCCCGGGGACCAACACTGAAGCTTTCTTT. The encoded protein is CASSYFPGTNTEAFF.

This clone appeared once. V usage is TRBV6-6 and J usage is TRBJ2-5; a weak D match, TRBD2 (7 bases). CDR1 is MNHNY, CDR2 SVGAGI, per germline (reference sequence). The CDR3 extends over 15 amino acids. V lost 2 bases, J lost 4 bases, and 14 bases lay in between. As DNA, the CDR3 is TGTGCCAGCAGTTACCGGGGGGCTTACGGAGAGACCCAGTACTTC. It is translated as CASSYRGAYGETQYF.

This chain links TRBV7-9 with TRBJ2-6, with D perhaps matching TRBD1 (6 bases). V shed 3 bases and J shed 2 bases, with 8 bases lying between them. CDR3 length equals 15 residues. Germline assignment: CDR1 SEHNR and CDR2 FQNEAQ (reference sequence). The CDR3 is CASSLGQAGANVLTF. The CDR3 DNA reads as TGTGCCAGCAGCTTGGGACAAGCTGGGGCCAACGTCCTGACTTTC.

This clone was detected a few times. The chain joins TRBV25-1 to TRBJ2-5, with TRBD1 identical over 11 bases. This CDR3 spans 15 amino acids. CDR1 is MGHDK and CDR2 is SYGVNS in the germline V gene. V was clipped by 5 bases and J by 4 bases; unmatched bases: 6. The CDR3 is CASSPPGQGGETQYF. DNA of the CDR3: TGTGCCAGCAGTCCACCGGGACAGGGGGGAGAGACCCAGTACTTC. Variable domain in full (rest from reference TRBV25-1 and TRBJ2-5): EADIYQTPRYLVIGTGKKITLECSQTMGHDKMYWYQQDPGMELHLIHYSYGVNSTEKGDLSSESTVSRIRTEHFPLTLESARPSHTSQYLCASSPPGQGGETQYFGPGTRLLVL.

V and J are TRBV7-7 and TRBJ2-5; 7 nucleotides line up with TRBD2. CDR1 is SSHAT and CDR2 is FNYEAQ in the germline V gene (reference sequence). CDR3 length: 15 amino acids. The junction had 11 bases not matched to a gene; V was cut back by 6 bases and J by 4 bases. The CDR3 coding sequence is TGTGCCAGCAGTACATCGGGCGGGGGAGGAGAGACCCAGTACTTC. It yields the protein CASSTSGGGGETQYF.

The chain recombines TRBV7-8 with TRBJ1-4; perhaps TRBD1 as D (5 bases). Deletions cut 2 bases from V and 6 bases from J, with 10 bases between. The CDR3 runs to 14 residues. Germline CDR1 and CDR2: SGHVS and FQNEAQ. The CDR3 DNA is TGTGCCAGCAGCTTAATTCTGGGGGATGAAAAACTGTTTTTT. Translation gives CASSLILGDEKLFF.

The chain couples TRBV2 to TRBJ2-7, with 9 bases matching TRBD2. Germline trimming cut 6 bases from V and 4 bases from J; bases unmatched to any gene: 10. This CDR3 comprises 15 residues. Germline V gene lookup returns CDR1 SNHLY and CDR2 FYNNEI. The CDR3 coding sequence is TGTGCCAGCAGGGACTGGACTAGCGAGGAATACGAGCAGTACTTC. Protein sequence: CASRDWTSEEYEQYF.

The gene calls are TRBV5-5 and TRBJ2-5, with TRBD2 matching 8 bases. Trimming took 0 bases from V and 2 from J; bases not matched to a gene: 6. CDR1 is SGHKS and CDR2 is YYEKEE in the germline V gene (reference sequence). The CDR3 loop spans 16 amino acids. The CDR3 loop is CASSLAGAGVQETQYF. CDR3 nucleotide sequence: TGTGCCAGCAGCTTGGCCGGAGCGGGAGTACAAGAGACCCAGTACTTC.

The chain uses TRBV11-2 and TRBJ2-5, with D maybe TRBD2 (5 bases). Deletions cut 8 bases from V and 1 base from J, with 14 bases between. The germline gives CDR1 SGHAT, CDR2 FQNNGV. The CDR3 spans 14 residues. The CDR3 here is CASATRVSQETQYF. The CDR3 DNA reads TGTGCCAGCGCAACGCGGGTGTCCCAAGAGACCCAGTACTTC.

The V gene is TRBV6-6, the J gene TRBJ1-2, with D maybe TRBD1 (5 bases). Germline CDR1 MNHNY, CDR2 SVGAGI (reference sequence). V was pared by 7 bases and J by 4 bases, with 13 bases between. The CDR3 is 13 residues long. This chain's CDR3 is CASTNGGGYGYTF. CDR3 DNA sequence: TGTGCCAGCACCAATGGGGGAGGCTATGGCTACACCTTC.

The V and J genes are TRBV6-1 and TRBJ1-2; TRBD1 matches at 7 bases. The CDR3 has 17 residues. J gave up 4 bases and V 1 base, and 12 bases lay outside the gene matches. Germline-derived CDR1 and CDR2 are MNHNS and SASEGT. CDR3: CASSEVGGALYSYGYTF. The CDR3 bases are TGTGCCAGCAGTGAAGTAGGGGGCGCTTTGTATTCCTATGGCTACACCTTC.

The chain joins TRBV7-6 to TRBJ2-1; D gene ambiguous. V was clipped by 5 bases and J by 0 bases, with 11 bases between them. CDR1 and CDR2 from the germline V gene are SGHVS and FNYEAQ. The CDR3 is 15 amino acids. The CDR3 coding sequence is TGTGCCAGCAGCCCCACACTAAGCTCCTACAATGAGCAGTTCTTC. It specifies CASSPTLSSYNEQFF.

CDR3 nucleotide sequence: TGCAGCGTTGAAACGGACAGGCCCGGGGGGTACGAGCAGTACTTC. Protein product: CSVETDRPGGYEQYF. The J gene is TRBJ2-7, the V gene TRBV29-1; D possibly uses TRBD1 or TRBD2 (7 bases each). V was shortened by 2 bases and J by 4 bases, with 18 bases between the two germline ends. The CDR3 is made up of 15 amino acids. Germline values: CDR1 SQVTM, CDR2 ANQGSEA.